This entry features one T cell receptor (beta chain) sequence. Its specificity is not known. Germline assignment: CDR1 SGHKS and CDR2 YYEKEE (reference sequence). The CDR3 is made up of 15 amino acids. With V trimmed by 4 bases and J by 6 bases, 7 bases remained unmatched. This PCR relied on a set of 60 Vbeta primers and 13 Jbeta primers. Method: immunoSEQ multiplex PCR; TCRdb's copy keeps in-frame clones and lacks some. The sample comprises some 140,000 clones, about four fifths of which are singletons, and approximately 2.6% rests with the top ten. This sample was taken from a study of cytomegalovirus exposure and HLA in healthy donors. Regarding the study as a whole: One later analysis reportedly identified an Asian-associated ancestry cluster that showed fewer N-insertions than the roughly 700-donor mean. The authors judged a highly shared variant cluster likely a sequencing artifact.

This chain uses TRBV5-5 with TRBJ2-1, with TRBD1 identical over 10 bases. This receptor was obtained from a man aged 18 to 35 in good health and CMV-seronegative. The sequencing sample was made of PBMCs. The CDR3 loop reads CASSPGQGTLNEQFF. Here the CDR3 DNA reads TGTGCCAGCAGCCCGGGACAGGGGACCCTCAATGAGCAGTTCTTC.